This T cell receptor (beta chain) was obtained from a study of neurological immune-mediated disorders. Ten or more counts support this clonotype. The CDR3 has 16 residues. V was cut by 0 bases and J by 3 bases, with 14 bases left in between. Germline V gene lookup returns CDR1 SGHAT and CDR2 FQNNGV. One entry per CDR3 protein results from TCRdb running MiXCR on the 5' RACE reads. Here the sample spans around 69,000 distinct CDR3 sequences, roughly 4.5% being singletons. The sequenced material came from PBMCs. This clonotype was sampled from a man younger than 40 with multiple sclerosis. The chain uses TRBV11-2 and TRBJ1-2; no clear D. The CDR3 loop is CASSLDPSRVHYGYTF. The CDR3 nucleotides read TGTGCCAGCAGCTTAGATCCGAGTAGGGTTCACTATGGCTACACCTTC.